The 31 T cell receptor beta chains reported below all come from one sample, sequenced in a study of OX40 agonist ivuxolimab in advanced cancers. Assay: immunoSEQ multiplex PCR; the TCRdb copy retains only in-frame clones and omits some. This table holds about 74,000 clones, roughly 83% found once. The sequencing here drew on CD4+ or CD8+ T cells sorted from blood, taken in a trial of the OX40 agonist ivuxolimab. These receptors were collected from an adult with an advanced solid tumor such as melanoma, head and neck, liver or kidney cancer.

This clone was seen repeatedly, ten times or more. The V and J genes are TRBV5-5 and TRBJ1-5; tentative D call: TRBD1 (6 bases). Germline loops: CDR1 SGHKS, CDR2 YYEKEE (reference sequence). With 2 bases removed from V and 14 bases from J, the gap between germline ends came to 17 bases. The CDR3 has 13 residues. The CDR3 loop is CASSLNRDMGKHF. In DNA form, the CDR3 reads TGTGCCAGCAGCTTAAATAGGGACATGGGAAAGCATTTT.

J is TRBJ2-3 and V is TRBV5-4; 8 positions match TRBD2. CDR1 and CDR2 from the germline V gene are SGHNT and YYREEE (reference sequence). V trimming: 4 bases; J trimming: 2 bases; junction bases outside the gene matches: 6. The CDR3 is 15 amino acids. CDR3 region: CASSPGGGNTDTQYF. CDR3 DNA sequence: TGTGCCAGCAGCCCGGGCGGGGGGAACACAGATACGCAGTATTTT.

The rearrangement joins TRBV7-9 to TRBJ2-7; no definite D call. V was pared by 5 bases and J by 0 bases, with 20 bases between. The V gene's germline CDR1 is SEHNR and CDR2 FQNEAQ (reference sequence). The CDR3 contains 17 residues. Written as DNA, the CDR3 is TGTGCCAGCAGCCCACATGACCGACTGAGGAGCTCCTACGAGCAGTACTTC. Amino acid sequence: CASSPHDRLRSSYEQYF. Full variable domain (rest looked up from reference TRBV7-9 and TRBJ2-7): DTGVSQNPRHKITKRGQNVTFRCDPISEHNRLYWYRQTLGQGPEFLTYFQNEAQLEKSRLLSDRFSAERPKGSFSTLEIQRTEQGDSAMYLCASSPHDRLRSSYEQYFGPGTRLTVT.

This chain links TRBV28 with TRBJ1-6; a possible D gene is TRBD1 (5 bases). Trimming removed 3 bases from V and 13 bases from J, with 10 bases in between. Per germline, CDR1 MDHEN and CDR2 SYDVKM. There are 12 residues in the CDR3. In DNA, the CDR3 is TGTGCCAGCAGTTTTAAGGGGAGTCCCCTCCACTTT. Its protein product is CASSFKGSPLHF.

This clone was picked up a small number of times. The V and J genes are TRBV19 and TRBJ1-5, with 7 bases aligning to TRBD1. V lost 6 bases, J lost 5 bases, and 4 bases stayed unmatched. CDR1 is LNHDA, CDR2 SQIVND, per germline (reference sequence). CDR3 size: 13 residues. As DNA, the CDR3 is TGTGCCAGTAGGCGACAGGGTGATCAGCCCCAGCATTTT. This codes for CASRRQGDQPQHF. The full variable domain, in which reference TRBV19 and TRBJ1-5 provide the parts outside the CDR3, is DGGITQSPKYLFRKEGQNVTLSCEQNLNHDAMYWYRQDPGQGLRLIYYSQIVNDFQKGDIAEGYSVSREKKESFPLTVTSAQKNPTAFYLCASRRQGDQPQHFGDGTRLSIL.

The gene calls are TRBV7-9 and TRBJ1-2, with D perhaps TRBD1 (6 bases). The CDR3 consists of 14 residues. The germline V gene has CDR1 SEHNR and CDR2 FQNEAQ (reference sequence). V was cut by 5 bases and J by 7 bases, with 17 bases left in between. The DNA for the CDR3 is TGTGCCAGCAGCATAACGGAGGGGGTTGGTGGCTACACCTTC. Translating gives CASSITEGVGGYTF.

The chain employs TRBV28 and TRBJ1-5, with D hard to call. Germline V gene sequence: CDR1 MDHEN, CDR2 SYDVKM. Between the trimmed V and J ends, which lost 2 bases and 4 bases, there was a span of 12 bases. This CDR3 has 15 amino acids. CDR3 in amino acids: CASSLVGRGNQPQHF. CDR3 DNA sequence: TGTGCCAGCAGTTTAGTCGGACGGGGAAATCAGCCCCAGCATTTT.

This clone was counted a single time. This chain's CDR3 is CACSSGTGVGYEQYF. The CDR3 region has the DNA TGTGCCTGTAGTTCAGGGACAGGTGTCGGATACGAGCAGTACTTC. The chain carries TRBV30 and TRBJ2-7, with TRBD1 identical over 8 bases. Trimming took 6 bases from V and 4 from J; bases not matched to a gene: 14. The germline V gene has CDR1 GTSNPN and CDR2 SVGIG (reference sequence). The CDR3 contains 15 residues.

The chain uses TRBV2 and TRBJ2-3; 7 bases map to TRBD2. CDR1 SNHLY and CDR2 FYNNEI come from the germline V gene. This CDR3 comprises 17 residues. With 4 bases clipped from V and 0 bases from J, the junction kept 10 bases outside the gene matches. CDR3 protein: CASSAERGDASTDTQYF. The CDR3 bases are TGTGCCAGCAGTGCGGAGCGGGGTGACGCTAGCACAGATACGCAGTATTTT.

Written as DNA, the CDR3 is TGTGCCAGCAGAGTCCGGGACGAATTCAATGAGCAGTTCTTC. Translation: CASRVRDEFNEQFF. The genes are TRBV6-5 and TRBJ2-1; D assignment may be TRBD1 or TRBD2 (5 bases each). Trimming pared 6 bases from V and 6 bases from J, leaving 15 bases between. Per germline, CDR1 MNHEY and CDR2 SVGAGI. The CDR3 is 14 residues long.

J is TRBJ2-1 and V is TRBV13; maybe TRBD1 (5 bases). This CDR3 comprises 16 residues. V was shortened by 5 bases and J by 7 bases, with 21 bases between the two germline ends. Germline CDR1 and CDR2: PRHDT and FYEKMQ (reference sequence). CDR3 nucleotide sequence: TGTGCCAGCAGCCCCAGGGCAGTTGGGCTGGTGAATGAGCAGTTCTTC. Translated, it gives CASSPRAVGLVNEQFF.

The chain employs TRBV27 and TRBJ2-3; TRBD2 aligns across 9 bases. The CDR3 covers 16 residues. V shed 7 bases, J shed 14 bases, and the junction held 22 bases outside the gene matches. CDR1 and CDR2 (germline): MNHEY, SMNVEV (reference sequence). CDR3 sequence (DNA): TGTGCCAGCAAGCTGGTAGGGATCCAGACTAGCGGCAAACCGTATTTT. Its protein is CASKLVGIQTSGKPYF.

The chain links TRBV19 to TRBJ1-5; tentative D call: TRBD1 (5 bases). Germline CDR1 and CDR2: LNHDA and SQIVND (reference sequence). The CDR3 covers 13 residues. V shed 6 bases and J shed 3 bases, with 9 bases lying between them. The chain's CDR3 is CASSDSLNQPQHF. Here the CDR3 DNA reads TGTGCCAGTAGCGACAGCCTCAATCAGCCCCAGCATTTT. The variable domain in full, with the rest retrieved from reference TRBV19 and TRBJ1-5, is DGGITQSPKYLFRKEGQNVTLSCEQNLNHDAMYWYRQDPGQGLRLIYYSQIVNDFQKGDIAEGYSVSREKKESFPLTVTSAQKNPTAFYLCASSDSLNQPQHFGDGTRLSIL.

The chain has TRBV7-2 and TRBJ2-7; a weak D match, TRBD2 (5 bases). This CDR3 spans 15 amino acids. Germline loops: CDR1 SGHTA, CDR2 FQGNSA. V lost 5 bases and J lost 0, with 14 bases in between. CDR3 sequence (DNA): TGTGCCAGCAGCCAGGAGCGGATTAGCTCCTACGAGCAGTACTTC. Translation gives CASSQERISSYEQYF.

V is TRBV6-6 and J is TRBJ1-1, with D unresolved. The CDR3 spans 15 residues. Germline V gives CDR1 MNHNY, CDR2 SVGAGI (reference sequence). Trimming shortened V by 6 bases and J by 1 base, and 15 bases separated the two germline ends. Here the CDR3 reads CASRPGSAQNTEAFF. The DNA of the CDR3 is TGTGCCAGCAGACCGGGTTCGGCACAGAACACTGAAGCTTTCTTT.

CDR3 sequence (DNA): TGTGCCAGCAGCTTAGGTAGACAGGGATTCTCCGGGGAGCTGTTTTTT. Translation: CASSLGRQGFSGELFF. This chain joins TRBV7-2 and TRBJ2-2; the match to TRBD1 covers 7 bases. CDR1 SGHTA and CDR2 FQGNSA come from the germline V gene. The length of the CDR3 is 16 residues. J lost 6 bases, V lost 1 base, and 8 bases had no gene match.

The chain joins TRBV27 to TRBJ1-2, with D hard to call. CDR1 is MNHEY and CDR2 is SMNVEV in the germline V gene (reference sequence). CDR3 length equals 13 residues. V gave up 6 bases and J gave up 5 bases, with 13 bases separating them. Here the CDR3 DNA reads TGTGCCAGCAGACCAGGTTTATCATATGGCTACACCTTC. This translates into CASRPGLSYGYTF.

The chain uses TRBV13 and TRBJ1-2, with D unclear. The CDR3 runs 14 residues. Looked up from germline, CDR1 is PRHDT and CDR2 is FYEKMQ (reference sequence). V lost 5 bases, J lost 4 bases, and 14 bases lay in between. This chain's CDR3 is CASSRTRGIYGYTF. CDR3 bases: TGTGCCAGCAGCCGGACCCGCGGCATCTATGGCTACACCTTC.

The CDR3 nucleotides read TGTGCATGGGACAGGGGGCGATGGACCGGGGAGCTGTTTTTT. This codes for CAWDRGRWTGELFF. The chain uses TRBV30 and TRBJ2-2; 12 positions agree with TRBD1. The CDR3 runs to 14 residues. From germline, CDR1 is GTSNPN and CDR2 SVGIG (reference sequence).

CDR3 region: CATSSLTGPREQYF. The CDR3 DNA is TGCGCCACCTCCAGTCTGACAGGGCCGCGCGAGCAGTACTTC. This sequence joins TRBV5-1 and TRBJ2-7, with 7 bases aligning to TRBD1. Germline assignment: CDR1 SGHRS and CDR2 YFSETQ. V was clipped by 9 bases and J by 6 bases; unmatched bases: 15. This CDR3 spans 14 amino acids.

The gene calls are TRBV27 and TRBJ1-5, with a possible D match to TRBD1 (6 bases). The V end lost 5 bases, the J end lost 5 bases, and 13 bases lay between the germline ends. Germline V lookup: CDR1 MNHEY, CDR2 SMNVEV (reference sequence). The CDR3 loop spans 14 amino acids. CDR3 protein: CASSTGLGHQPQHF. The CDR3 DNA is TGTGCCAGCAGTACAGGGTTGGGTCATCAGCCCCAGCATTTT.

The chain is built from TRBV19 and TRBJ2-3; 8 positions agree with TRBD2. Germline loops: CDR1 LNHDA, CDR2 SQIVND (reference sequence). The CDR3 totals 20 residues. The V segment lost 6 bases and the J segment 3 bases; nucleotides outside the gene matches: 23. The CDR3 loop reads CASSQEGLAGPSGNTDTQYF. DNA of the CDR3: TGTGCCAGTAGCCAAGAGGGGCTAGCGGGCCCATCAGGGAATACAGATACGCAGTATTTT.

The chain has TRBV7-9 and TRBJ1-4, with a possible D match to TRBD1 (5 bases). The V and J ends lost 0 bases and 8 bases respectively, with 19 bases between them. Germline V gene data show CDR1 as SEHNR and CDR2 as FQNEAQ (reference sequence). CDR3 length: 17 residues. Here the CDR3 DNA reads TGTGCCAGCAGCTTAGCGGCCTGGGACCCATCGTCGGAAAAACTGTTTTTT. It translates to CASSLAAWDPSSEKLFF.

CDR3 DNA: TGTGCCAGCAGCTTAACGAGGGAGGTAGCTTCTCCAAGGGTCTACAATGAGCAGTTCTTC. Encoded protein: CASSLTREVASPRVYNEQFF. The chain combines TRBV7-3 with TRBJ2-1, with TRBD2 as a possible D gene (6 bases). The CDR3 has 20 residues. CDR1 and CDR2 from the germline V gene are SGHTA and FQGTGA. V lost 0 bases to trimming and J lost 3 bases, with 24 bases between them. The entire variable domain, with the rest obtained from reference TRBV7-3 and TRBJ2-1, is as follows: GAGVSQTPSNKVTEKGKYVELRCDPISGHTALYWYRQSLGQGPEFLIYFQGTGAADDSGLPNDRFFAVRPEGSVSTLKIQRTERGDSAVYLCASSLTREVASPRVYNEQFFGPGTRLTVL.

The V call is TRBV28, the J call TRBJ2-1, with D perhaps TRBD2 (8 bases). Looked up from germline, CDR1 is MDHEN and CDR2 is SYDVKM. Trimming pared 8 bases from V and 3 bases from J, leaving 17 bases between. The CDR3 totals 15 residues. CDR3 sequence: CASARGTRSYNEQFF. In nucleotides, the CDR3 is TGTGCCAGCGCCAGGGGGACTAGAAGCTACAATGAGCAGTTCTTC.

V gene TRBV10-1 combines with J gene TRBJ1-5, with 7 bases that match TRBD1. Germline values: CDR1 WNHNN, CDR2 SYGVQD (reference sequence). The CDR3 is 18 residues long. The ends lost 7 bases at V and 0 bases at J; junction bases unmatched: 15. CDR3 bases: TGCGCCAGCACCCCAACAGGCAGGGGGAAAAATAGCAATCAGCCCCAGCATTTT. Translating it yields CASTPTGRGKNSNQPQHF.

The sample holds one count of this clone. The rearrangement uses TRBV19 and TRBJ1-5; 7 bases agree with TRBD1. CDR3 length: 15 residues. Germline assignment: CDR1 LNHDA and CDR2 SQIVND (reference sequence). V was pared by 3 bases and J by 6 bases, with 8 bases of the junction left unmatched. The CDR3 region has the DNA TGTGCCAGTAGTATGGAGGGGGCCGTAGGTCAGCCCCAGCATTTT. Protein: CASSMEGAVGQPQHF.

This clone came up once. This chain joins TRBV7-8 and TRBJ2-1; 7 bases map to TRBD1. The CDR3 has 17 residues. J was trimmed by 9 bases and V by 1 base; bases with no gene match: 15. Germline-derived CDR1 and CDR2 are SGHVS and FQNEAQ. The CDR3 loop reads CASSLVGTAVFRGEQFF. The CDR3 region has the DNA TGTGCCAGCAGCTTAGTGGGGACAGCGGTTTTTCGGGGTGAGCAGTTCTTC.

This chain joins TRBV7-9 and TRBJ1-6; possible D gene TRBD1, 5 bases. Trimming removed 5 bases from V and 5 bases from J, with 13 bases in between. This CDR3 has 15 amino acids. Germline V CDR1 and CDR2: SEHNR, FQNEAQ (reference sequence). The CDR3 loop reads CASSGGDGHNSPLHF. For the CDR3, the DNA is TGTGCCAGCAGCGGGGGGGACGGCCATAATTCACCCCTCCACTTT. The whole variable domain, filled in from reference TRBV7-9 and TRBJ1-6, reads DTGVSQNPRHKITKRGQNVTFRCDPISEHNRLYWYRQTLGQGPEFLTYFQNEAQLEKSRLLSDRFSAERPKGSFSTLEIQRTEQGDSAMYLCASSGGDGHNSPLHFGNGTRLTVT.

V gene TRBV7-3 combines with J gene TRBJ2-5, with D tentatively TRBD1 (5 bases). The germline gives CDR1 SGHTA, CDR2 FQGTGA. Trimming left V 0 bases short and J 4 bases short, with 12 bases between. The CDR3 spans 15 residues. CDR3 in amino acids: CASSLTGRLGETQYF. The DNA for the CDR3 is TGTGCCAGCAGCTTAACGGGGCGCCTTGGAGAGACCCAGTACTTC.

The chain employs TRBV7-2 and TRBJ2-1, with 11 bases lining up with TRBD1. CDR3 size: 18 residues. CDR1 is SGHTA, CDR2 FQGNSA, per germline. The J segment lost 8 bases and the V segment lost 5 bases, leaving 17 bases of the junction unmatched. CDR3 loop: CASSDRPRTGGSSDEQFF. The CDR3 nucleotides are TGTGCCAGCAGCGACAGGCCCCGGACAGGGGGCTCCTCGGATGAGCAGTTCTTC.